What follows is one TCR beta chain and its context. The data were taken from a study of blood T cell repertoires in COVID-19. Study summary: Sites in the United States, Italy and Spain provided acute and convalescent COVID-19 samples. From T cells, B-cell-depleted T cells, or PBMCs came the material, which was cDNA or gDNA.

From germline, CDR1 is MDHEN and CDR2 SYDVKM. Trimming took 5 bases from V and 5 from J; bases not matched to a gene: 5. The CDR3 loop spans 13 amino acids. The authors' processing: Quantification of nucleated cells was approximated via reference gene primer amplification. Sequenced by immunoSEQ multiplex PCR; TCRdb stores in-frame clones only, minus some. The DNA was the basis for D and trimming; V, J and clone size are from that table. The table shows fewer than 250,000 clones, with roughly nine tenths occurring only once. The sequence came from a man aged 25 to 40 with acute or convalescent COVID-19. Input material: peripheral blood. The V gene is TRBV28, the J gene TRBJ2-7; 8 positions agree with TRBD1. Written as DNA, the CDR3 is TGTGCCAGCAGTCTGGACAGGGTGAACGAGCAGTACTTC. Translating gives CASSLDRVNEQYF.